A selection of T cell receptor beta chains follows, all from one sample in a study of blood T cell repertoires in COVID-19. Sequenced by immunoSEQ multiplex PCR; TCRdb stores in-frame clones only, minus some. The sample includes about 55,000 clones, approximately 82% of them seen just once. Sample: peripheral blood. These receptors came from a human donor in a cohort sampled during active or convalescent COVID-19. Both conserved end residues are part of each CDR3. The order of the fields is J gene, D gene, clone size, CDR3 length, V gene, CDR3 DNA, CDR3 protein. D genes are given only for firm matches. The size entry is marked missing in some rows and otherwise reads once, few, many or a size class.

j_call: TRBJ1-2
d_call: TRBD1
clone_size: -
cdr3_length: 12
v_call: TRBV7-2
cdr3_nt: TGTGCCAGCAGCCGGGACAGCTATGGCTACACCTTC
cdr3_aa: CASSRDSYGYTF

j_call: TRBJ2-1
d_call: TRBD2
clone_size: medium-sized
cdr3_length: 16
v_call: TRBV13
cdr3_nt: TGTGCCAGCAGCTTAGAGGGCGGACTAGCGGGTTATGAGCAGTTCTTC
cdr3_aa: CASSLEGGLAGYEQFF

j_call: TRBJ1-6
d_call: -
clone_size: -
cdr3_length: 16
v_call: TRBV14
cdr3_nt: TGTGCCAGCAGCCAAGATCGGGAGGGGAATAATTCACCCCTCCACTTT
cdr3_aa: CASSQDREGNNSPLHF

j_call: TRBJ1-1
d_call: -
clone_size: -
cdr3_length: 13
v_call: TRBV18
cdr3_nt: TGTGCCAGCTCATCGGACAGGAACACTGAAGCTTTCTTT
cdr3_aa: CASSSDRNTEAFF

j_call: TRBJ2-7
d_call: -
clone_size: -
cdr3_length: 10
v_call: TRBV6-6
cdr3_nt: TGTGCCAGCAGTGGAGGGCAGCAGTACTTC
cdr3_aa: CASSGGQQYF

j_call: TRBJ2-7
d_call: TRBD1
clone_size: -
cdr3_length: 15
v_call: TRBV9
cdr3_nt: TGTGCCAGCAGTCCGGACAGGGGGCTTAGGTACGAGCAGTACTTC
cdr3_aa: CASSPDRGLRYEQYF

j_call: TRBJ1-2
d_call: TRBD1
clone_size: -
cdr3_length: 14
v_call: TRBV19
cdr3_nt: TGTGCCAGTACCTTGACAGGGTTTTCCTATGGCTACACCTTC
cdr3_aa: CASTLTGFSYGYTF

j_call: TRBJ1-1
d_call: -
clone_size: -
cdr3_length: 15
v_call: TRBV4-1
cdr3_nt: TGCGCCAGCAGCCAACCCCATGGGGGGGCCACTGAAGCTTTCTTT
cdr3_aa: CASSQPHGGATEAFF

j_call: TRBJ2-5
d_call: TRBD2
clone_size: -
cdr3_length: 16
v_call: TRBV19
cdr3_nt: TGTGCCAGTAGTATTTTTGGACTAGGGGTTCAAGAGACCCAGTACTTC
cdr3_aa: CASSIFGLGVQETQYF

j_call: TRBJ2-7
d_call: TRBD1
clone_size: -
cdr3_length: 15
v_call: TRBV7-9
cdr3_nt: TGTGCCAGCAGCCATGGGACAGGGAGGTCCTACGAGCAGTACTTC
cdr3_aa: CASSHGTGRSYEQYF

j_call: TRBJ2-2
d_call: TRBD2
clone_size: -
cdr3_length: 17
v_call: TRBV19
cdr3_nt: TGTGCCAGTAGCCTAGGGTCTAGCGGGGAGAACACCGGGGAGCTGTTTTTT
cdr3_aa: CASSLGSSGENTGELFF

j_call: TRBJ1-5
d_call: -
clone_size: -
cdr3_length: 14
v_call: TRBV6-6
cdr3_nt: TGTGCCAGCAGTGGCGGGGTGACTAATCAGCCCCAGCATTTT
cdr3_aa: CASSGGVTNQPQHF

j_call: TRBJ1-1
d_call: -
clone_size: -
cdr3_length: 15
v_call: TRBV27
cdr3_nt: TGTGCCAGCAGTTTATCGGTGCAGGGAAGAACTGAAGCTTTCTTT
cdr3_aa: CASSLSVQGRTEAFF

j_call: TRBJ1-2
d_call: -
clone_size: -
cdr3_length: 11
v_call: TRBV7-2
cdr3_nt: TGTGCCAGCAGCCCTAGGGGTGGCTACACCTTC
cdr3_aa: CASSPRGGYTF

j_call: TRBJ1-4
d_call: -
clone_size: -
cdr3_length: 15
v_call: TRBV4-3
cdr3_nt: TGCGCCAGCAGCCCGCGCAGGGTCGTTAATGAAAAACTGTTTTTT
cdr3_aa: CASSPRRVVNEKLFF

j_call: TRBJ1-2
d_call: -
clone_size: -
cdr3_length: 17
v_call: TRBV24-1
cdr3_nt: TGTGCCACCAGTGATTCAAAAACCGTTGGGGGCTACTATGGCTACACCTTC
cdr3_aa: CATSDSKTVGGYYGYTF

j_call: TRBJ2-1
d_call: TRBD2
clone_size: -
cdr3_length: 16
v_call: TRBV5-8
cdr3_nt: TGTGCCAGCAGCTCGATAGGGAGCGGGGGGATTAATGAGCAGTTCTTC
cdr3_aa: CASSSIGSGGINEQFF

j_call: TRBJ1-6
d_call: -
clone_size: -
cdr3_length: 14
v_call: TRBV6-2/TRBV6-3
cdr3_nt: TGTGCCAGCAGTACAACAGCGGCTAATTCACCCCTCCACTTT
cdr3_aa: CASSTTAANSPLHF

j_call: TRBJ1-6
d_call: -
clone_size: few
cdr3_length: 15
v_call: TRBV7-9
cdr3_nt: TGTGCCAGCAGCTTAGGGCAGGGTGATAATTCACCCCTCCACTTT
cdr3_aa: CASSLGQGDNSPLHF

j_call: TRBJ2-1
d_call: -
clone_size: -
cdr3_length: 13
v_call: TRBV24-1
cdr3_nt: TGTGCCACCAGTGATTGGGGGCAGAATGAGCAGTTCTTC
cdr3_aa: CATSDWGQNEQFF

j_call: TRBJ1-2
d_call: -
clone_size: -
cdr3_length: 13
v_call: TRBV12-3/TRBV12-4
cdr3_nt: TGTGCCAGCAGCAACGGGGGGGTAAAAGGCTACACCTTC
cdr3_aa: CASSNGGVKGYTF

j_call: TRBJ1-2
d_call: TRBD1
clone_size: -
cdr3_length: 12
v_call: TRBV29-1
cdr3_nt: TGCAGCGTTGAGGACAGGGCCTATGGCTACACCTTC
cdr3_aa: CSVEDRAYGYTF